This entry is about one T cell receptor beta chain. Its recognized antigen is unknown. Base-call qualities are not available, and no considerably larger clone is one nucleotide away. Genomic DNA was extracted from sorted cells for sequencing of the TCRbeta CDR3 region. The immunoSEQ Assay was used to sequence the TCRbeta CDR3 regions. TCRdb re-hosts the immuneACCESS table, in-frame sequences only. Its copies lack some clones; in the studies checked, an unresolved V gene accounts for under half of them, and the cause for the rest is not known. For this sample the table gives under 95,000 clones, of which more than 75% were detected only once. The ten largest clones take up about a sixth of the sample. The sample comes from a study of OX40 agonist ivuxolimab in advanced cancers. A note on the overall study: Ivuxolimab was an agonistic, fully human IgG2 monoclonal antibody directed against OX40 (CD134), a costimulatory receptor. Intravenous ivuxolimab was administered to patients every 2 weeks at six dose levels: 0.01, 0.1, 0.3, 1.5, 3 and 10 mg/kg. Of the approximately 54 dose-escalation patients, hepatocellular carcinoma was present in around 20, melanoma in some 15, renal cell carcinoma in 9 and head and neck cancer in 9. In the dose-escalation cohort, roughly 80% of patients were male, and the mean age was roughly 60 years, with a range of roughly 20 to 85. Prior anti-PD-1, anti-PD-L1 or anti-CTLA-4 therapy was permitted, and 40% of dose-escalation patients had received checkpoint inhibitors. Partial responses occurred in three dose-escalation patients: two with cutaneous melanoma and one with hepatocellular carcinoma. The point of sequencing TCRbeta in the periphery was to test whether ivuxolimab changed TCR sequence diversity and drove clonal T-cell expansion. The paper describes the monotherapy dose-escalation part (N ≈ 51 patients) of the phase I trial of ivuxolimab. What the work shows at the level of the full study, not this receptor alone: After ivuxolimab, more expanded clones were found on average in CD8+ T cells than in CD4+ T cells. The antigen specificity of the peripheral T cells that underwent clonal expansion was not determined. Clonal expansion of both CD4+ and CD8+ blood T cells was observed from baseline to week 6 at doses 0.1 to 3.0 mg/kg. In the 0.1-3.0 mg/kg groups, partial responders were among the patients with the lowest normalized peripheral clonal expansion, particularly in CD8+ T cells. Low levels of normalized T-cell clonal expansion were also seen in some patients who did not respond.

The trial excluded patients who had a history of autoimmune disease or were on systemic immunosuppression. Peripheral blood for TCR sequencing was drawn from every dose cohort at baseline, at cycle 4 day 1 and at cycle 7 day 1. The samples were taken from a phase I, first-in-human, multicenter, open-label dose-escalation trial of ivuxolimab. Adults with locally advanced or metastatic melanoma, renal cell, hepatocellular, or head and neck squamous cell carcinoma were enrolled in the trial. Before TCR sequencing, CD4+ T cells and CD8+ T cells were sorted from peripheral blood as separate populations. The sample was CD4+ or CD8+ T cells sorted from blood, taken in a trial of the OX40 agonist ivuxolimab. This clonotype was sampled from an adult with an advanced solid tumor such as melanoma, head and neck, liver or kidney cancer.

The nucleotide sequence is TGTGCCAGCAGCCTTGGGTGGAGGTCAGGGGGCGCAGATACGCAGTATTTT. The resulting protein is CASSLGWRSGGADTQYF. The chain is made from TRBV7-2 and TRBJ2-3, with 8 middle bases fitting TRBD1. The CDR3 has 17 amino acids, counting the end cysteine and phenylalanine. The retained sequence is limited to the CDR3, 51 bases, with the frame set at the first base. The germline V gene sets CDR1 to SGHTA and CDR2 to FQGNSA. V ends up 5 bases short and J 4 bases short, with an unmatched junction base count of 14. Supplemented by the reference TRBV7-2 and TRBJ2-3 proteins around the CDR3, the complete variable domain is GAGVSQSPSNKVTEKGKDVELRCDPISGHTALYWYRQSLGQGLEFLIYFQGNSAPDKSGLPSDRFSAERTGGSVSTLTIQRTQQEDSAVYLCASSLGWRSGGADTQYFGPGTRLTVL.